The entry below gives a single TCR beta chain sequence along with its context. Its target is unknown. The record originates from a study of T cells in localized non-small cell lung cancer. The assay was immunoSEQ multiplex PCR, and TCRdb's table has in-frame clones only and misses some. The sample carries around 140,000 clones, roughly 90% recorded once. This CDR3 comprises 15 residues. Trimming pared 0 bases from V and 7 bases from J, leaving 14 bases between. Per germline, CDR1 SGHRS and CDR2 YFSETQ. Study results and limitations: Across samples, adjacent lung featured a median roughly 60 of the top 100 tumor clones. Analysis by sequencing included only one tumor region, so heterogeneity remains possible. Maximal T cell clonality occurred in uninvolved adjacent lung, with tumor ranking below it.

This material consisted of peripheral blood, taken before any cancer treatment. This clonotype was sampled from a female donor of 60 years or more with stage I lung adenocarcinoma. This chain links TRBV5-1 with TRBJ2-1; D is unclear. CDR3 in DNA: TGCGCCAGCAGCTTGGATTCGGGCAGGATTAATGAGCAGTTCTTC. This sequence encodes CASSLDSGRINEQFF.